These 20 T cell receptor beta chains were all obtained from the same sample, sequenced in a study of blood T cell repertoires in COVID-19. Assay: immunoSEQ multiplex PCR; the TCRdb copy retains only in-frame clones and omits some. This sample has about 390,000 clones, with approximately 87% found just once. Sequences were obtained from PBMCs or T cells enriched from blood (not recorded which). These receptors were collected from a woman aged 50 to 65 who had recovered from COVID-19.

Here the CDR3 reads CASSSLAGGPAGELFF. The CDR3 bases are TGTGCCAGCAGTTCCCTAGCGGGGGGGCCCGCCGGGGAGCTGTTTTTT. This chain uses TRBV6-5 with TRBJ2-2, with TRBD2 matching 12 bases. Unmatched junction bases numbered 6, after V lost 4 bases and J lost 6 bases. This CDR3 has 16 residues. Germline V gives CDR1 MNHEY, CDR2 SVGAGI.

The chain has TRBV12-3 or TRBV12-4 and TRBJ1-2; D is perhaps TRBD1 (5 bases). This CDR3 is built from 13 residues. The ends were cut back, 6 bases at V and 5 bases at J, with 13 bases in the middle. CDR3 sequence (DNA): TGTGCCAGCAGGGTACAGGCGGAATATGGCTACACCTTC. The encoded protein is CASRVQAEYGYTF.

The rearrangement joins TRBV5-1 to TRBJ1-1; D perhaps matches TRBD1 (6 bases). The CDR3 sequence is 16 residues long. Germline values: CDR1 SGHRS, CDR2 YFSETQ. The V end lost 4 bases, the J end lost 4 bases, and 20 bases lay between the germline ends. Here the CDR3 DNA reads TGCGCCAGCAGCCCACCCGAACAGGGTCCGGGCACTGAAGCTTTCTTT. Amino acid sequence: CASSPPEQGPGTEAFF.

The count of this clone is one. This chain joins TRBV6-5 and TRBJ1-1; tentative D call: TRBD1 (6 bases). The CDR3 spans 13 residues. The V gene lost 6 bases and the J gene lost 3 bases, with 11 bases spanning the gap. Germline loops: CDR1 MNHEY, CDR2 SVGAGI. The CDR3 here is CASRDSLYTEAFF. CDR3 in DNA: TGTGCCAGCAGGGACAGTCTTTACACTGAAGCTTTCTTT.

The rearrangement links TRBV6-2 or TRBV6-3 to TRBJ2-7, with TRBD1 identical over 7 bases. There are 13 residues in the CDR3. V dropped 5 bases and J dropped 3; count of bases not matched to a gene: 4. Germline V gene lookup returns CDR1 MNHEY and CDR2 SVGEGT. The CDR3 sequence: CASSLRDSYEQYF. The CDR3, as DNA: TGTGCCAGCAGTCTACGGGACAGCTACGAGCAGTACTTC.

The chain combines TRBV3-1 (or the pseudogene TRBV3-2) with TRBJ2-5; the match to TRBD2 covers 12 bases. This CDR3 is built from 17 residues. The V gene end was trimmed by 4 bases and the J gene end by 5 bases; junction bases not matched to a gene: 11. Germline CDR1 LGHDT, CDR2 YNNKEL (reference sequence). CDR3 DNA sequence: TGTGCCAGCAGCCTCAGGAGGCTAGCGGGGGGGGCGGAGACCCAGTACTTC. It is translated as CASSLRRLAGGAETQYF.

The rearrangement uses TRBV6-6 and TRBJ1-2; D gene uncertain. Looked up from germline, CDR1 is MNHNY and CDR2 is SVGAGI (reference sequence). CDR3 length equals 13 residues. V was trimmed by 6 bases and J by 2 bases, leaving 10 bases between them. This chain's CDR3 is CASSPQVNYGYTF. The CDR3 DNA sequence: TGTGCCAGCAGCCCCCAGGTGAACTATGGCTACACCTTC.

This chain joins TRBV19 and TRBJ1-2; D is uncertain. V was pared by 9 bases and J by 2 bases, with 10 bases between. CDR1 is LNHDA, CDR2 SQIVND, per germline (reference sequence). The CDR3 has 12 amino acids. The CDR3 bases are TGTGCCAGCGGAGGGATAAACTATGGCTACACCTTC. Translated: CASGGINYGYTF. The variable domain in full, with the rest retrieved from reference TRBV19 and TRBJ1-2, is DGGITQSPKYLFRKEGQNVTLSCEQNLNHDAMYWYRQDPGQGLRLIYYSQIVNDFQKGDIAEGYSVSREKKESFPLTVTSAQKNPTAFYLCASGGINYGYTFGSGTRLTVV.

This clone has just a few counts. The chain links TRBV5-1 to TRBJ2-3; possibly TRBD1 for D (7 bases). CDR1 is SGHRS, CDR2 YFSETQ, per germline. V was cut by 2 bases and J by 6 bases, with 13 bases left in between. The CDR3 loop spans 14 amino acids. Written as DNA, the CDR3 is TGCGCCAGCAGCTTTCAGGGGGGAACCGATACGCAGTATTTT. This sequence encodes CASSFQGGTDTQYF.

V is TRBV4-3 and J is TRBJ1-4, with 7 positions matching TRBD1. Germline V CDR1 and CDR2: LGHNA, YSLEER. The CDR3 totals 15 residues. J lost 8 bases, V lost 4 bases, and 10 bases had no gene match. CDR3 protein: CASSPVQGSGEKLFF. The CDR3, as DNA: TGCGCCAGCAGCCCCGTACAGGGGAGTGGGGAAAAACTGTTTTTT.

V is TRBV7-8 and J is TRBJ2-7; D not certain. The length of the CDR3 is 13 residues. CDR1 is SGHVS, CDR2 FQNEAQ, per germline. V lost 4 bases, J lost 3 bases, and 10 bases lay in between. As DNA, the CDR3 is TGTGCCAGCAGCTCCCGGTTGTACTACGAGCAGTACTTC. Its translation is CASSSRLYYEQYF.

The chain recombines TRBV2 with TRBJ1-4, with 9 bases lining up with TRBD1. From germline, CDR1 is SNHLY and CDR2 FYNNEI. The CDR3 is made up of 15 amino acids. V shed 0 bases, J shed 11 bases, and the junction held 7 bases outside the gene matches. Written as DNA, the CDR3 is TGTGCCAGCAGTGAAGCGCTTCTGGGACAGGGTAAACTGTTTTTT. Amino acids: CASSEALLGQGKLFF.

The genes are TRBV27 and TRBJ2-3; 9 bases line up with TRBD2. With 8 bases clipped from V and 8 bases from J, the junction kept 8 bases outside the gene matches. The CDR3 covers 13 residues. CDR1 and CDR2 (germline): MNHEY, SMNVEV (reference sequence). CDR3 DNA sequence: TGTGCCAGCTCTCTAGCGGGGTCGGCTACGCAGTATTTT. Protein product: CASSLAGSATQYF.

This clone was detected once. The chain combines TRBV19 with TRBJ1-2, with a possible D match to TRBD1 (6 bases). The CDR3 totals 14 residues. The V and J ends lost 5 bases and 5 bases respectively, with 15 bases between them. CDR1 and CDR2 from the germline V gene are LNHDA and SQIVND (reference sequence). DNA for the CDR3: TGTGCCAGTAGTCCCAGGGGAGACTTATATGGCTACACCTTC. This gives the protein CASSPRGDLYGYTF. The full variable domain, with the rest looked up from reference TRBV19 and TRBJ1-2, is DGGITQSPKYLFRKEGQNVTLSCEQNLNHDAMYWYRQDPGQGLRLIYYSQIVNDFQKGDIAEGYSVSREKKESFPLTVTSAQKNPTAFYLCASSPRGDLYGYTFGSGTRLTVV.

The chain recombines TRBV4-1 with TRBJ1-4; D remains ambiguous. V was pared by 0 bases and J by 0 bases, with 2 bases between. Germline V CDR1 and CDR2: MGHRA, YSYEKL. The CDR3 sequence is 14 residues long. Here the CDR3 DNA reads TGCGCCAGCAGCCAAGACACAACTAATGAAAAACTGTTTTTT. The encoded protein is CASSQDTTNEKLFF.

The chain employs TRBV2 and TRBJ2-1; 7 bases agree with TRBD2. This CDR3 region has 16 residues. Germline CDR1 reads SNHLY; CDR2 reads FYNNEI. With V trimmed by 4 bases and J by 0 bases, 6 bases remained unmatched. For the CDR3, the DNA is TGTGCCAGCAGTGTGATAAGGACTAGCTCCTACAATGAGCAGTTCTTC. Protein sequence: CASSVIRTSSYNEQFF.

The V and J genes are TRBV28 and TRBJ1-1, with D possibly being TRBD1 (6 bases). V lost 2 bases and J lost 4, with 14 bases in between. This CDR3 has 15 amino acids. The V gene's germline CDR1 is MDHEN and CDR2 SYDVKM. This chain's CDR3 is CASSLPRGGGTEAFF. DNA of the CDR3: TGTGCCAGCAGTTTACCCCGGGGGGGCGGCACTGAAGCTTTCTTT.

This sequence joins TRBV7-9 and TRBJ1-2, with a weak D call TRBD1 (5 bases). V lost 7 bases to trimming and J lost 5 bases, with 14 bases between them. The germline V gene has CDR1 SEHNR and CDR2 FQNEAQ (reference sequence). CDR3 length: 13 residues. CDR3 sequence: CASILEQAYGYTF. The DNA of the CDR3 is TGTGCCAGCATTCTTGAACAGGCTTATGGCTACACCTTC.

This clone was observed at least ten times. The CDR3 bases are TGTGCCAGCAGTTTCATCGGGAGGAACACCGGGGAGCTGTTTTTT. Its translation is CASSFIGRNTGELFF. V is TRBV28 and J is TRBJ2-2, with D possibly being TRBD2 (6 bases). Trimming took 3 bases from V and 1 from J, leaving 9 bases between them. CDR1 is MDHEN and CDR2 is SYDVKM in the germline V gene. The CDR3 totals 15 residues.

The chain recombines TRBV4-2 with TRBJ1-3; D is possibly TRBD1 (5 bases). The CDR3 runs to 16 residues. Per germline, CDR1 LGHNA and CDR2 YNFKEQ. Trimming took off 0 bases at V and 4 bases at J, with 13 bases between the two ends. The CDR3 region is CASSQEGGVKGNTIYF. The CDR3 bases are TGTGCCAGCAGCCAAGAGGGGGGGGTCAAGGGAAACACCATATATTTT.